The sequence of this T cell receptor beta chain was determined in a study of T cells in Graves' hyperthyroidism and ophthalmopathy. Study observations and caveats: Researchers found most expanded thyroid clonotypes above 0.001 in blood as well.

This clonotype was found many times. Its antigen remains unidentified. V lost 3 bases and J 8 bases, leaving 13 bases between the germline ends. The germline V gene encodes CDR1 DFQATT and CDR2 SNEGSKA (reference sequence). The CDR3 is 13 residues long. The CDR3 regions of TCR beta were amplified from RNA transcripts. The HTBI primer set drove a first-round RT-PCR of the TCR CDR3. One entry per CDR3 protein results from TCRdb running MiXCR on the multiplex PCR reads. Of fewer than 750,000 distinct CDR3 sequences listed, 46% were seen once; the top ten hold around 7.7%. The sample was peripheral blood or thyroid tissue (not recorded which). This rearrangement joins TRBV20-1 to TRBJ1-4; no clear D gene. This receptor was taken from a young woman with Graves' hyperthyroidism. CDR3 bases: TGCAGTGCTAGGGCGCTTAAAGGAGAAAAACTGTTTTTT. Its translation: CSARALKGEKLFF.